Listed below are T cell receptor beta chains from one sample, sequenced in a study of T cell repertoires in cytomegalovirus infection. MiXCR, run by TCRdb on the reads, gives a single entry per CDR3 protein. Of 200,000 to 250,000 distinct CDR3 sequences in the sample, roughly 23% were seen once. Input material: CD8+ T cells from PBMCs. These receptors were taken from a human donor in good health (CMV status not recorded). Some clones in this sample may be carry-over from other donors' samples. Both conserved end residues are part of each CDR3. D genes are given only for firm matches. Where a row states a size, it is once, few, many or the class of an expanded clone; other rows omit it.

D,size,J,V,CDR3,DNA
NA,few,TRBJ2-2,TRBV25-1,CASRQGGELFF,TGTGCCAGCAGACAGGGCGGGGAGCTGTTTTTT
NA,NA,TRBJ1-1,TRBV7-9,CASSVTGFEAFF,TGTGCCAGCAGCGTAACCGGCTTTGAAGCTTTCTTT
NA,NA,TRBJ2-1,TRBV28,CASSLQRNLNNEQFF,TGTGCCAGCAGTTTACAGCGAAACCTAAACAATGAGCAGTTCTTC
NA,few,TRBJ2-6,TRBV29-1,CSVEDPGYPSGANVLTF,TGCAGCGTTGAAGATCCTGGCTACCCCTCTGGGGCCAACGTCCTGACTTTC
NA,NA,TRBJ2-7,TRBV5-5,CASSLASITYEQYF,TGTGCCAGCAGCTTGGCCTCGATTACCTACGAGCAGTACTTC
TRBD1,many,TRBJ1-5,TRBV19,CASSIGTASNQPQHF,TGTGCCAGTAGTATTGGGACAGCTAGCAATCAGCCCCAGCATTTT
TRBD1,NA,TRBJ2-3,TRBV20-1,CSARQGVLDTQYF,TGCAGTGCTAGACAGGGGGTTCTAGATACGCAGTATTTT
TRBD1,many,TRBJ1-1,TRBV9,CASSVATTGLGKAFF,TGTGCCAGCAGCGTAGCTACGACAGGGTTAGGGAAAGCTTTCTTT
NA,NA,TRBJ2-2,TRBV11-3,CASRRGPGELFF,TGTGCCAGCAGACGTGGGCCCGGGGAGCTGTTTTTT
NA,many,TRBJ2-3,TRBV7-2,CASSATSNTQYF,TGTGCCAGCAGCGCCACTAGCAATACGCAGTATTTT
NA,NA,TRBJ2-5,TRBV6-6,CASSARGSYQETQYF,TGTGCCAGCAGCGCCCGGGGCTCGTACCAAGAGACCCAGTACTTC
NA,once,TRBJ1-1,TRBV9,CASSNRESTEAFF,TGTGCCAGCAGCAACAGGGAGAGCACTGAAGCTTTCTTT
TRBD1,NA,TRBJ1-4,TRBV3-1,CASSQRGRQNEKLFF,TGTGCCAGCAGCCAGAGGGGGCGTCAAAATGAAAAACTGTTTTTT
NA,many,TRBJ1-1,TRBV12-3/TRBV12-4,CASSLLGTEAFF,TGTGCCAGCAGCCTACTCGGCACTGAAGCTTTCTTT
TRBD1,NA,TRBJ2-1,TRBV7-2,CASSLNRDRGNEQFF,TGTGCCAGCAGCTTAAACCGGGACAGGGGAAATGAGCAGTTCTTC
NA,many,TRBJ2-5,TRBV12-3/TRBV12-4,CASSLGEGYSSETQYF,TGTGCCAGCAGTTTAGGCGAGGGTTACTCCTCGGAGACCCAGTACTTC
NA,NA,TRBJ2-7,TRBV2,CASTGPSYEQYF,TGTGCCAGTACAGGGCCCTCCTACGAGCAGTACTTC
TRBD2,NA,TRBJ2-7,TRBV28,CASSLFRGGYEQYF,TGTGCCAGCAGTTTATTTCGCGGGGGCTACGAGCAGTACTTC
TRBD1,few,TRBJ2-7,TRBV12-3/TRBV12-4,CASSEGTGREQYF,TGTGCCAGCAGTGAGGGGACAGGGAGAGAGCAGTACTTC
NA,many,TRBJ2-2,TRBV10-2,CASQLTNTGELFF,TGCGCCAGCCAGCTTACGAACACCGGGGAGCTGTTTTTT
TRBD1,NA,TRBJ2-7,TRBV4-1,CASSQAGTGMSEQYF,TGCGCCAGCAGCCAAGCGGGGACAGGGATGAGCGAGCAGTACTTC
NA,many,TRBJ1-2,TRBV7-9,CASSLAGGGPNYGYTF,TGTGCCAGCAGCTTGGCCGGGGGGGGGCCCAACTATGGCTACACCTTC
NA,once,TRBJ1-5,TRBV20-1,CSASRLVNQPQHF,TGCAGTGCTAGCAGGTTGGTCAATCAGCCCCAGCATTTT
NA,many,TRBJ1-1,TRBV19,CASSIAALNTEAFF,TGTGCCAGTAGTATCGCTGCACTGAACACTGAAGCTTTCTTT
NA,NA,TRBJ2-7,TRBV6-6,CASSSQGREQYF,TGTGCCAGCAGTTCTCAGGGTCGTGAGCAGTACTTC
TRBD2,NA,TRBJ2-1,TRBV11-2,CASSLSGLASYNEQFF,TGTGCCAGCAGCTTATCGGGACTAGCCTCCTACAATGAGCAGTTTTTC
TRBD1,NA,TRBJ2-2,TRBV27,CASSRDRGTGELFF,TGTGCCAGCAGTCGGGACAGGGGCACCGGGGAGCTGTTTTTT
NA,few,TRBJ1-1,TRBV7-2,CASSFWWDTEAFF,TGTGCCAGCAGCTTCTGGTGGGACACTGAAGCTTTCTTT
NA,few,TRBJ2-7,TRBV2,CASSEGPSGTYEQYF,TGTGCCAGCAGTGAGGGGCCTAGTGGGACATACGAGCAGTACTTC
NA,many,TRBJ1-1,TRBV7-6,CASSLVDGETEAFF,TGTGCCAGCAGCTTAGTGGATGGGGAGACTGAAGCTTTCTTT
TRBD1,NA,TRBJ2-7,TRBV6-1,CASSSPGGAGYEQYF,TGTGCCAGCAGTTCCCCAGGGGGCGCGGGATACGAGCAGTACTTC
TRBD1,few,TRBJ1-2,TRBV14,CASSQVLGGAYGYTF,TGTGCCAGCAGCCAAGTTTTAGGGGGCGCCTATGGCTACACCTTC
NA,NA,TRBJ1-5,TRBV7-6,CASSLEHGQPQHF,TGTGCCAGCAGCTTAGAACACGGTCAGCCACAGCATTTT
NA,NA,TRBJ2-2,TRBV5-4,CASSLGDLADTGELFF,TGTGCCAGCAGCTTAGGGGACCTAGCAGACACCGGGGAGCTGTTTTTT
NA,few,TRBJ2-3,TRBV5-6,CASSLPGFTDTQYF,TGTGCCAGCAGCCTGCCTGGGTTCACAGATACGCAGTATTTT
NA,NA,TRBJ2-7,TRBV29-1,CSVEEGAYEQYF,TGCAGCGTTGAGGAGGGAGCCTACGAGCAGTACTTC